These T cell receptor beta chains were read from a single sample in a study of blood T cell repertoires in COVID-19. Using immunoSEQ multiplex PCR, the repertoire was profiled, and TCRdb retains in-frame clones only, with some absent. The sample consists of some 50,000 clones, roughly 88% of them appearing once. Sequencing was carried out using peripheral blood. The receptors originated from a man of 80 years or more with acute or convalescent COVID-19. Each CDR3 is given with its conserved first and last residue. Each record gives: clone size, D gene, J gene, V gene, CDR3 protein, CDR3 DNA. The D gene is left open where the match is weak. Size values are once, few and many counts, or a class for expanded clones, and some rows have none.

abundance: NA
d_gene: TRBD2
j_gene: TRBJ2-3
v_gene: TRBV5-1
CDR3aa: CASSFGLAGDLLYTDTQYF
CDR3nt: TGCGCCAGCAGCTTCGGTCTAGCGGGGGACCTCTTATACACAGATACGCAGTATTTT

abundance: NA
d_gene: TRBD1
j_gene: TRBJ2-7
v_gene: TRBV7-9
CDR3aa: CASSFSGTGGGEQYF
CDR3nt: TGTGCCAGCAGCTTTTCCGGGACAGGGGGTGGAGAGCAGTACTTC

abundance: NA
d_gene: TRBD2
j_gene: TRBJ2-1
v_gene: TRBV10-1
CDR3aa: CASSHPRGENNEQFF
CDR3nt: TGCGCCAGCAGTCACCCCCGGGGGGAAAACAATGAGCAGTTCTTC

abundance: NA
d_gene: NA
j_gene: TRBJ1-1
v_gene: TRBV19
CDR3aa: CASSQLKGRAEGGSEAFF
CDR3nt: TGTGCCAGTAGCCAACTAAAGGGCAGGGCTGAAGGTGGGTCTGAAGCTTTCTTT

abundance: once
d_gene: TRBD1
j_gene: TRBJ1-2
v_gene: TRBV3-1/TRBV3-2
CDR3aa: CASSRDSNYGYTF
CDR3nt: TGTGCCAGCAGCCGGGACAGTAACTATGGCTACACCTTC

abundance: NA
d_gene: NA
j_gene: TRBJ2-5
v_gene: TRBV9
CDR3aa: CASQGQYQETQYF
CDR3nt: TGTGCCAGCCAGGGGCAATATCAAGAGACCCAGTACTTC

abundance: NA
d_gene: NA
j_gene: TRBJ1-1
v_gene: TRBV4-2
CDR3aa: CASSQLARNTEAFF
CDR3nt: TGTGCCAGCAGCCAGTTGGCCAGAAACACTGAAGCTTTCTTT

abundance: NA
d_gene: TRBD1
j_gene: TRBJ2-7
v_gene: TRBV5-1
CDR3aa: CASSWGTGRSEQYF
CDR3nt: TGCGCCAGCAGCTGGGGGACAGGGAGGAGCGAGCAGTACTTC

abundance: NA
d_gene: NA
j_gene: TRBJ1-5
v_gene: TRBV10-2
CDR3aa: CASSEIGQGNQPQHF
CDR3nt: TGCGCCAGCAGTGAGATTGGTCAGGGCAATCAGCCCCAGCATTTT

abundance: NA
d_gene: NA
j_gene: TRBJ2-7
v_gene: TRBV19
CDR3aa: CASSISGGGYEQYF
CDR3nt: TGTGCCAGTAGTATTTCGGGGGGCGGTTACGAGCAGTACTTC

abundance: few
d_gene: NA
j_gene: TRBJ2-2
v_gene: TRBV4-1
CDR3aa: CASSQVGGRGNTGELFF
CDR3nt: TGCGCCAGCAGCCAAGTCGGCGGCAGGGGGAACACCGGGGAGCTGTTTTTT

abundance: NA
d_gene: NA
j_gene: TRBJ1-5
v_gene: TRBV4-2
CDR3aa: CASSQDDWQANQPQHF
CDR3nt: TGTGCCAGCAGCCAAGATGACTGGCAAGCCAATCAGCCCCAGCATTTT

abundance: NA
d_gene: TRBD1
j_gene: TRBJ2-7
v_gene: TRBV6-2/TRBV6-3
CDR3aa: CASSPFGQGKYEQYF
CDR3nt: TGTGCCAGCAGTCCCTTCGGACAGGGTAAATACGAGCAGTACTTC

abundance: once
d_gene: NA
j_gene: TRBJ1-4
v_gene: TRBV15
CDR3aa: CATSRVGRGATNEKLFF
CDR3nt: TGTGCCACCAGCAGAGTAGGGAGGGGAGCAACTAATGAAAAACTGTTTTTT

abundance: NA
d_gene: TRBD1
j_gene: TRBJ2-2
v_gene: TRBV5-5
CDR3aa: CASSPNRGRGTGELFF
CDR3nt: TGTGCCAGCAGCCCCAACAGGGGGCGCGGCACCGGGGAGCTGTTTTTT

abundance: NA
d_gene: TRBD2
j_gene: TRBJ2-3
v_gene: TRBV6-8
CDR3aa: CASSHGLTSGASDTQYF
CDR3nt: TGTGCCAGCAGTCACGGACTGACTAGCGGGGCGTCAGATACGCAGTATTTT

abundance: NA
d_gene: NA
j_gene: TRBJ1-6
v_gene: TRBV6-5
CDR3aa: CASSYSGGGNSPLHF
CDR3nt: TGTGCCAGCAGTTACTCAGGGGGTGGGAATTCACCCCTCCACTTT